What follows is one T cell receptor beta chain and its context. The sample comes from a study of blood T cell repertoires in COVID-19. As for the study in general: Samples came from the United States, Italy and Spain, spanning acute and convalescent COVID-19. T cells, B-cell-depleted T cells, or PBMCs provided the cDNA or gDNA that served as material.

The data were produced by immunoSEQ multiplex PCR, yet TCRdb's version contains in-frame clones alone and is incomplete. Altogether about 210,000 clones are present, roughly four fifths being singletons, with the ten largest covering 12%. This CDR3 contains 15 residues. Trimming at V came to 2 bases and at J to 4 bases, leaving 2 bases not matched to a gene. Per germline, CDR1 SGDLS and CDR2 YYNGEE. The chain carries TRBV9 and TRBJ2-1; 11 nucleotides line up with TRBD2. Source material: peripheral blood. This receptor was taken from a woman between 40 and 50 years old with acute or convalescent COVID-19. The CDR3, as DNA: TGTGCCAGCAGCGTGACTAGCGGGAATTACAATGAGCAGTTCTTC. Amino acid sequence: CASSVTSGNYNEQFF.